The 17 T cell receptor beta chains below were found in one sample sequenced in a study of T cell repertoires in aging, cancer and after chemotherapy. Amplification of TCR beta used genomic DNA extracted from peripheral blood. TRB rearrangements spanning V, D and J were amplified using mixed TRB-A/B primers. TCRdb reanalysed the multiplex PCR reads using MiXCR and keeps one entry per CDR3 protein. This table holds around 10,000 distinct CDR3 sequences, less than 25% found once. The sequenced sample consisted of blood. The receptors here all came from a human donor in good health.

By its share, this clonotype is medium-sized. The gene calls are TRBV28 and TRBJ1-2, with D uncertain. Trimming took off 7 bases at V and 5 bases at J, with 14 bases between the two ends. Germline lookup yields CDR1 MDHEN and CDR2 SYDVKM. The CDR3 totals 13 residues. CDR3: CASMLGGAYGYTF. In DNA, the CDR3 is TGTGCCAGCATGCTCGGCGGCGCGTATGGCTACACCTTC.

The chain carries TRBV21-1 and TRBJ1-5. TRBV21-1 is flagged as a pseudogene. There are 16 residues in the CDR3. For the CDR3, the DNA is TGTGCCAGCAGCAAAGTGACCATGGGTAGCAATCAGCCCCAGCATTTT. It specifies CASSKVTMGSNQPQHF.

Only a few counts were recorded for this clonotype. The chain employs TRBV7-2 and TRBJ2-1; TRBD2 matches at 13 bases. Unmatched junction bases numbered 10, after V lost 7 bases and J lost 1 base. Germline V gene data show CDR1 as SGHTA and CDR2 as FQGNSA. CDR3 size: 18 residues. CDR3 region: CASIQGLAGVYSYNEQFF. CDR3 in DNA: TGTGCCAGCATCCAAGGACTAGCGGGAGTTTATTCCTACAATGAGCAGTTCTTC. The whole variable domain, remainder taken from reference TRBV7-2 and TRBJ2-1, is GAGVSQSPSNKVTEKGKDVELRCDPISGHTALYWYRQSLGQGLEFLIYFQGNSAPDKSGLPSDRFSAERTGGSVSTLTIQRTQQEDSAVYLCASIQGLAGVYSYNEQFFGPGTRLTVL.

With regard to this clonotype: With a much larger clone just one base away, this may be a read error. The chain joins TRBV6-1 to TRBJ1-2; D is uncertain. The germline V gene encodes CDR1 MNHNS and CDR2 SASEGT. CDR3 size: 15 residues. V lost 5 bases and J lost 7, with 20 bases in between. The CDR3 nucleotides are TGTGCCAGCAGTATACAAATAGGAGAGGGAGGTGGCTACACCTTC. It codes for CASSIQIGEGGGYTF.

Concerning this clonotype: It is likely a read error, because the conserved phenylalanine at the end of the CDR3 is missing. The genes are TRBV7-2 and TRBJ2-7, with a weak D call TRBD1 (5 bases). V lost 5 bases to trimming and J lost 2 bases, with 19 bases between them. The CDR3 contains 16 residues. In germline, CDR1 is SGHTA, CDR2 FQGNSA. DNA of the CDR3: TGTGCCAGCAGCACCGACAGAAAAATCCTTACCTACGAGCAGTACTTA. As protein: CASSTDRKILTYEQYL.

The chain is built from TRBV7-2 and TRBJ2-7; D possibly corresponds to TRBD2 (5 bases). V lost 5 bases to trimming and J lost 0 bases, with 14 bases between them. This CDR3 comprises 15 residues. The germline CDR1 and CDR2 sequences are SGHTA and FQGNSA. The chain's CDR3 is CASSQGLKSSYEQYF. CDR3 nucleotide sequence: TGTGCCAGCAGCCAAGGACTTAAGAGCTCCTACGAGCAGTACTTC.

The V gene is TRBV27, the J gene TRBJ1-2, with 11 bases identical to TRBD1. Germline loops: CDR1 MNHEY, CDR2 SMNVEV (reference sequence). Germline trimming cut 8 bases from V and 3 bases from J; bases unmatched to any gene: 2. The CDR3 is made up of 13 amino acids. CDR3 sequence: CASSDRGHYGYTF. As DNA, the CDR3 is TGTGCCAGCTCGGACAGGGGGCACTATGGCTACACCTTC.

In this sample, this clonotype is medium-sized. This rearrangement joins TRBV20-1 to TRBJ1-5, with D perhaps TRBD1 (5 bases). This CDR3 is built from 13 residues. V was cut by 1 base and J by 4 bases, with 8 bases left in between. Germline loops: CDR1 DFQATT, CDR2 SNEGSKA (reference sequence). CDR3 loop: CSARAGRNQPQHF. The CDR3 coding sequence is TGCAGTGCTAGAGCAGGGAGGAATCAGCCCCAGCATTTT.

The chain employs TRBV28 and TRBJ1-6, with TRBD1 as a possible D gene (5 bases). From germline, CDR1 is MDHEN and CDR2 SYDVKM. V dropped 6 bases and J dropped 9 bases, with 18 bases sitting between them. The CDR3 sequence is 15 residues long. DNA for the CDR3: TGTGCCAGCAGCTCTTATGGGGGGGAGACTTCACCCCTCCACTTT. It encodes CASSSYGGETSPLHF.

In the case of this clonotype: This sequence may be a read error, since a much larger clone differs from it by one base. CDR3 protein: CASRRGGLVYEQYF. In DNA, the CDR3 is TGTGCCAGCAGGCGAGGGGGGCTTGTGTACGAGCAGTACTTC. The chain joins TRBV5-6 to TRBJ2-7; D assignment may be TRBD1 or TRBD2 (6 bases each). Germline CDR1 and CDR2: SGHDT and YYEEEE. CDR3 size: 14 residues. V was trimmed by 5 bases and J by 4 bases, leaving 16 bases between them.

This chain links TRBV24-1 with TRBJ2-5; weak D call: TRBD2 (6 bases). The germline CDR1 and CDR2 sequences are KGHDR and SFDVKD. V was trimmed by 0 bases and J by 4 bases, leaving 17 bases between them. The CDR3 runs to 17 residues. CDR3 sequence: CATSDLLDGGTGETQYF. The CDR3 DNA is TGTGCCACCAGTGATTTGCTTGACGGCGGGACGGGAGAGACCCAGTACTTC.

This clonotype was seen a handful of times. CDR3 sequence: CSAVPGQGHNEQFF. CDR3 sequence (DNA): TGCAGTGCTGTTCCGGGACAGGGCCACAATGAGCAGTTCTTC. This chain links TRBV20-1 with TRBJ2-1; 9 bases line up with TRBD1. Germline CDR1 DFQATT, CDR2 SNEGSKA (reference sequence). This CDR3 comprises 14 residues. J lost 5 bases, V lost 5 bases, and 7 bases had no gene match.

This clonotype qualifies as medium-sized. The gene calls are TRBV19 and TRBJ2-7; D might be TRBD2 (5 bases). V lost 5 bases, J lost 3 bases, and 14 bases lay in between. Germline assignment: CDR1 LNHDA and CDR2 SQIVND (reference sequence). The CDR3 extends over 14 amino acids. The CDR3 bases are TGTGCCAGTAGTCCGGCGGGTCGCTACTACGAGCAGTACTTC. Its translation is CASSPAGRYYEQYF. The full variable domain, rest sourced from reference TRBV19 and TRBJ2-7, is DGGITQSPKYLFRKEGQNVTLSCEQNLNHDAMYWYRQDPGQGLRLIYYSQIVNDFQKGDIAEGYSVSREKKESFPLTVTSAQKNPTAFYLCASSPAGRYYEQYFGPGTRLTVT.

The genes are TRBV9 and TRBJ2-1; 10 bases map to TRBD2. Germline trimming cut 2 bases from V and 8 bases from J; bases unmatched to any gene: 4. The CDR3 totals 14 residues. The germline CDR1 and CDR2 sequences are SGDLS and YYNGEE. The CDR3 DNA reads as TGTGCCAGCAGCGTGGGGACTAGCGCTTATGAGCAGTTCTTC. Residues: CASSVGTSAYEQFF. Together with reference TRBV9 and TRBJ2-1, the CDR3 gives the full variable domain: DSGVTQTPKHLITATGQRVTLRCSPRSGDLSVYWYQQSLDQGLQFLIQYYNGEERAKGNILERFSAQQFPDLHSELNLSSLELGDSALYFCASSVGTSAYEQFFGPGTRLTVL.

The genes are TRBV5-1 and TRBJ2-7; 13 bases agree with TRBD2. V shed 4 bases and J 2 bases; nucleotides not matched to a gene: 9. The CDR3 is made up of 17 amino acids. Germline V gives CDR1 SGHRS, CDR2 YFSETQ. CDR3 loop: CASSVTTSGRGPYEQYF. DNA of the CDR3: TGCGCCAGCAGCGTCACAACTAGCGGGAGGGGACCCTACGAGCAGTACTTC.

The chain is built from TRBV6-1 and TRBJ2-3; TRBD1 aligns across 7 bases. There are 15 residues in the CDR3. The germline V gene encodes CDR1 MNHNS and CDR2 SASEGT. Germline trimming cut 9 bases from V and 0 bases from J; bases unmatched to any gene: 9. The DNA of the CDR3 is TGTGCCAGTTCCTCCGGGACAGCTAGCACAGATACGCAGTATTTT. Translated: CASSSGTASTDTQYF.

This clonotype has just a few counts. The gene calls are TRBV4-3 and TRBJ2-7; 8 bases are a match to TRBD2. V was pared by 1 base and J by 4 bases, with 6 bases of the junction left unmatched. Germline CDR1 LGHNA, CDR2 YSLEER. There are 15 residues in the CDR3. CDR3 coding DNA: TGCGCCAGCAGCCAAGTCGGCGGGAGGTCTTACGAGCAGTACTTC. Its translation is CASSQVGGRSYEQYF.